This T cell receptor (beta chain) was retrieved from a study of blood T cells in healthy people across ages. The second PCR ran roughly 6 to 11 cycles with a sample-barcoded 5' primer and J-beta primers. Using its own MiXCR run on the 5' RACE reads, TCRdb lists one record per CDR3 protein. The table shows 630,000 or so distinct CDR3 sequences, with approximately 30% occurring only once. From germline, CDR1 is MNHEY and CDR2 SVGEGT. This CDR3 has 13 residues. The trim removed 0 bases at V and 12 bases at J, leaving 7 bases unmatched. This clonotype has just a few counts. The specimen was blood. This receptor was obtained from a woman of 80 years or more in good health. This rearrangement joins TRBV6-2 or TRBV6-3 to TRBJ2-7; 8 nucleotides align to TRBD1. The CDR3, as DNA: TGTGCCAGCAGTTACTCGTACCGGGACAGGCCGTACTTC. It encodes CASSYSYRDRPYF.